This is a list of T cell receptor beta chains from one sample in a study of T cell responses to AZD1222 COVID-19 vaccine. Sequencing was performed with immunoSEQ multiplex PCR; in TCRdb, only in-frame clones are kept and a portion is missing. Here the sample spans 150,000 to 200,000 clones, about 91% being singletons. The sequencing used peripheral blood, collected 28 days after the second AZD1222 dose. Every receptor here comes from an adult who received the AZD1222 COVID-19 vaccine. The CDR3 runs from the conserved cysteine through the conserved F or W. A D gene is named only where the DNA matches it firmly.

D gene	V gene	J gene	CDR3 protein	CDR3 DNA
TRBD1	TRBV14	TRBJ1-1	CASSSPGQGWVAFF	TGTGCCAGCAGTTCTCCGGGACAGGGTTGGGTTGCTTTCTTT
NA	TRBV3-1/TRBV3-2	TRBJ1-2	CASSLQENYGYTF	TGTGCCAGCAGCCTACAGGAAAACTATGGCTACACCTTC
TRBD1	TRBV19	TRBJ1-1	CASSTALAGTGYGAFF	TGTGCCAGTAGTACCGCCCTCGCCGGGACAGGGTATGGAGCTTTCTTT
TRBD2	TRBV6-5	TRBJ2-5	CASSYSFRGGAETQYF	TGTGCCAGCAGTTACTCGTTTCGCGGGGGGGCCGAGACCCAGTACTTC
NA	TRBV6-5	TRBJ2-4	CASSLGLIAKNIQYF	TGTGCCAGCAGCCTCGGACTTATAGCCAAAAACATTCAGTACTTC
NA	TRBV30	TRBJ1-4	CAWSVSGASEKLFF	TGTGCCTGGAGTGTATCGGGGGCGTCTGAAAAACTGTTTTTT
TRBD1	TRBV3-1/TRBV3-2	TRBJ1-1	CASSPRTGGTEAFF	TGTGCCAGCAGCCCTAGGACAGGGGGCACTGAAGCTTTCTTT
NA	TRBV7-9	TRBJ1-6	CASSSKGFNYNSPLHF	TGTGCCAGCAGCTCTAAGGGGTTCAACTATAATTCACCCCTCCACTTT
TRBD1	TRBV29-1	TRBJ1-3	CSGGQGAGNTIYF	TGCAGCGGTGGACAGGGGGCTGGAAACACCATATATTTT
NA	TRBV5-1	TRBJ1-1	CASSLGGVGNTEAFF	TGCGCCAGCAGCTTGGGAGGGGTAGGGAACACTGAAGCTTTCTTT
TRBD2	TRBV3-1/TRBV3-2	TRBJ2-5	CASTSSGGGETQYF	TGTGCCAGCACCTCGAGCGGGGGCGGAGAGACCCAGTACTTC